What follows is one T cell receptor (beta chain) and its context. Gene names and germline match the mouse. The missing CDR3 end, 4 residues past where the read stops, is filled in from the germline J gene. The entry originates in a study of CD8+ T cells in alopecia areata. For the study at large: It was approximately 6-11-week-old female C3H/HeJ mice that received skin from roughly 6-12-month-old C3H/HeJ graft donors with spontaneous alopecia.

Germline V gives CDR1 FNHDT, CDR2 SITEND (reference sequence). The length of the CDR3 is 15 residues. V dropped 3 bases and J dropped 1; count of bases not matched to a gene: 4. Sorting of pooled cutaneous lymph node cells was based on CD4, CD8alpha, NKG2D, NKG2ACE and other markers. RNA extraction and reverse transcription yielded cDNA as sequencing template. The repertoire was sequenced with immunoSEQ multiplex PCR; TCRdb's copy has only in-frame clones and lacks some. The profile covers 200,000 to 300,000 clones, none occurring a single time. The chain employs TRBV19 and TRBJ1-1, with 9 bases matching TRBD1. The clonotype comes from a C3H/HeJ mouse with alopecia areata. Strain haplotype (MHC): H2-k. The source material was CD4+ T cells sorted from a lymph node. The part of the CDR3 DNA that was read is TGTGCCAGCAGTACCCCGACAGGGGGAAACACA. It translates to CASSTPTGGNT. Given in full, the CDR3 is CASSTPTGGNTEVFF.